This T cell receptor beta chain is from a study of post-analysis software for immune sequencing data. General observations from the study: Normalized Chao1 diversity in multiple sclerosis patients fell significantly below that of controls. Controls had lower frequencies than patients of five or six TRBV segments, which included TRBV5-6, TRBV5-1 and TRBV20-1.

Unique molecular identifiers had been added to the TCR beta cDNA libraries. MiXCR was run by TCRdb on the PCR reads, yielding one entry per CDR3 protein. The profile shows roughly 670,000 distinct CDR3 sequences, over 45% of them singletons. Per germline, CDR1 MDHEN and CDR2 SYDVKM. This CDR3 has 17 amino acids. As concerns this clonotype: What it binds is unknown.

The genes are TRBV28 and TRBJ2-5; D may be TRBD2 (6 bases). The J call may be wrong; the DNA end is better matched by TRBJ2-7. This receptor was identified in a girl aged 2 to 9 with multiple sclerosis. The sample taken for sequencing was blood. CDR3 residues: CASSFSRDSREGYEQYF. CDR3 nucleotides: TGTGCCAGCAGTTTCTCCCGGGACTCCCGTGAGGGCTACGAGCAGTACTTC.